Below, 32 T cell receptor beta chains from the same sample are listed, as sequenced in a study of blood T cell repertoires in COVID-19. Profiling relied on immunoSEQ multiplex PCR, and the TCRdb table lists in-frame clones only, not all of them. The sample records about 90,000 clones, about 91% being singletons. The sequencing input was peripheral blood. These TCRs come from a man between 60 and 75 years old with acute or convalescent COVID-19.

The sample holds one count of this clone. The chain combines TRBV3-1 (or the pseudogene TRBV3-2) with TRBJ1-3; 9 bases map to TRBD1. V lost 0 bases and J lost 3; bases outside the gene matches: 6. The CDR3 is made up of 17 amino acids. Germline-derived CDR1 and CDR2 are LGHDT and YNNKEL (reference sequence). In DNA, the CDR3 is TGTGCCAGCAGCCAAGAATTACAGGGGGCGCTTGGAAACACCATATATTTT. It specifies CASSQELQGALGNTIYF.

This clone was seen a single time. The rearrangement uses TRBV7-8 and TRBJ1-1; D gene ambiguous. V was trimmed by 4 bases and J by 6 bases, leaving 18 bases between them. Looked up from germline, CDR1 is SGHVS and CDR2 is FQNEAQ. This CDR3 comprises 15 residues. Written as DNA, the CDR3 is TGTGCCAGCAGCTCTCGTCAAGGCGGGAGTCCTGAAGCTTTCTTT. Amino acid sequence: CASSSRQGGSPEAFF.

The chain employs TRBV6-1 and TRBJ1-1, with D unresolved. Germline CDR1 is MNHNS and CDR2 is SASEGT. V was trimmed by 0 bases and J by 4 bases, leaving 12 bases between them. The CDR3 is 15 residues long. The CDR3 sequence: CASSEAAGSGTEAFF. CDR3 sequence (DNA): TGTGCCAGCAGTGAAGCAGCAGGATCCGGCACTGAAGCTTTCTTT.

This chain links TRBV6-4 with TRBJ2-2; D call uncertain. The germline gives CDR1 MRHNA, CDR2 SNTAGT. This CDR3 is 12 amino acids long. Trimming removed 5 bases at V and 6 bases at J, with 7 bases between. Here the CDR3 reads CASSSGAGELFF. CDR3 in DNA: TGTGCCAGCAGTTCAGGCGCCGGGGAGCTGTTTTTT.

The chain joins TRBV27 to TRBJ1-6, with D perhaps matching TRBD1 (6 bases). V lost 1 base and J 10 bases, leaving 11 bases between the germline ends. The germline gives CDR1 MNHEY, CDR2 SMNVEV (reference sequence). The CDR3 totals 14 residues. The CDR3 protein is CASSLYREHSPLHF. The CDR3, as DNA: TGTGCCAGCAGTTTATACAGGGAACACTCACCCCTCCACTTT.

V gene TRBV5-4 combines with J gene TRBJ1-2; 9 bases align to TRBD1. The CDR3 is made up of 15 amino acids. V lost 4 bases and J lost 4; bases outside the gene matches: 8. The germline gives CDR1 SGHNT, CDR2 YYREEE (reference sequence). CDR3 in amino acids: CASSIQGARSYGYTF. The CDR3 DNA sequence: TGTGCCAGCAGCATACAGGGGGCGAGGAGCTATGGCTACACCTTC.

The chain couples TRBV5-1 to TRBJ2-2; D possibly corresponds to TRBD1 (6 bases). Trimming stripped 4 bases from V and 3 bases from J, with 16 bases between. The CDR3 is 16 amino acids. Germline CDR1 SGHRS, CDR2 YFSETQ. The CDR3 nucleotides are TGCGCCAGCAGCGGACGAACAGGGCCGGACACCGGGGAGCTGTTTTTT. Translated: CASSGRTGPDTGELFF.

This sequence joins TRBV28 and TRBJ1-5, with 8 bases aligning to TRBD1. The CDR3 is 16 residues long. Germline-derived CDR1 and CDR2 are MDHEN and SYDVKM. The ends lost 3 bases at V and 7 bases at J; junction bases unmatched: 11. CDR3 sequence reads: CASSFPLLRGQQPQHF. CDR3 sequence (DNA): TGTGCCAGCAGTTTCCCCCTCCTCAGGGGGCAGCAGCCCCAGCATTTT.

This clone was counted a single time. The V gene is TRBV5-1, the J gene TRBJ2-2; 14 bases agree with TRBD2. Germline CDR1 is SGHRS and CDR2 is YFSETQ. The V gene end was trimmed by 0 bases and the J gene end by 6 bases; junction bases not matched to a gene: 7. The CDR3 is 18 residues long. CDR3 bases: TGCGCCAGCAGCTTGGCATCGGGACTAGCGGGAGTTCCCGGGGAGCTGTTTTTT. Amino acid sequence: CASSLASGLAGVPGELFF.

J is TRBJ1-4 and V is TRBV5-1, with 7 bases lining up with TRBD1. The J segment lost 5 bases and the V segment lost 4 bases, leaving 8 bases of the junction unmatched. The CDR3 has 15 amino acids. Germline V lookup: CDR1 SGHRS, CDR2 YFSETQ. CDR3 in amino acids: CASSVDRVTNEKLFF. CDR3 DNA: TGCGCCAGCAGCGTCGACAGGGTCACGAATGAAAAACTGTTTTTT.

The chain recombines TRBV9 with TRBJ1-4; 7 nucleotides agree with TRBD1. CDR3 size: 15 residues. The V gene's germline CDR1 is SGDLS and CDR2 YYNGEE. Unmatched junction bases numbered 9, after V lost 4 bases and J lost 6 bases. The CDR3 DNA sequence: TGTGCCAGCAGCAGGGGTGGAGGGACAGATGAAAAACTGTTTTTT. It specifies CASSRGGGTDEKLFF.

This clone occurred a few times. The V gene is TRBV28, the J gene TRBJ2-7; D not certain. CDR1 and CDR2 from the germline V gene are MDHEN and SYDVKM. V lost 5 bases and J lost 2, with 7 bases in between. The CDR3 spans 12 residues. As DNA, the CDR3 is TGTGCCAGCAGTCCTAGGACCTACGAGCAGTACTTC. It encodes CASSPRTYEQYF.

Only a few counts were recorded for this clone. The chain uses TRBV11-2 and TRBJ2-7, with 10 bases lining up with TRBD1. The CDR3 extends over 14 amino acids. From germline, CDR1 is SGHAT and CDR2 FQNNGV. V lost 8 bases to trimming and J lost 4 bases; unmatched junction nucleotides: 8. The CDR3 region has the DNA TGTGCCAGCGACTTCGGGACAGGGGCTTACGAGCAGTACTTC. The encoded protein is CASDFGTGAYEQYF.

The chain carries TRBV2 and TRBJ2-5; D remains ambiguous. Per germline, CDR1 SNHLY and CDR2 FYNNEI. V was pared by 2 bases and J by 5 bases, with 12 bases between. This CDR3 comprises 14 residues. CDR3 region: CASSEWAAGETQYF. CDR3 in DNA: TGTGCCAGCAGTGAATGGGCTGCCGGTGAGACCCAGTACTTC.

On this clone itself: The same CDR3 also results from other DNA sequences found in this sample. This chain connects TRBV12-3 or TRBV12-4 to TRBJ1-2; a possible D gene is TRBD1 (5 bases). The CDR3 runs 13 residues. The V and J ends lost 1 base and 5 bases respectively, with 8 bases between them. The CDR3 DNA follows: TGTGCCAGCAGTTTAGGCCAGGGTTATGGCTACACCTTC. Amino acid sequence: CASSLGQGYGYTF.

The chain recombines TRBV6-5 with TRBJ1-4, with 7 bases that match TRBD1. The junction had 10 bases not matched to a gene; V was cut back by 7 bases and J by 5 bases. Germline CDR1 is MNHEY and CDR2 is SVGAGI. This CDR3 has 15 residues. CDR3 sequence (DNA): TGTGCCAGCAAACCAATGGACAGGCCCAATGAAAAACTGTTTTTT. Translated: CASKPMDRPNEKLFF.

This clone has a single count. The chain employs TRBV5-5 and TRBJ1-1; D is undetermined. Trimming took 0 bases from V and 5 from J, leaving 14 bases between them. This CDR3 spans 15 amino acids. The germline V gene has CDR1 SGHKS and CDR2 YYEKEE (reference sequence). The CDR3 coding sequence is TGTGCCAGCAGCTTGGATGGGAGGGAAGGGACTGAAGCTTTCTTT. It specifies CASSLDGREGTEAFF.

V usage is TRBV7-3 and J usage is TRBJ1-1, with a possible D match to TRBD1 (5 bases). Trimming shortened V by 2 bases and J by 1 base, and 8 bases separated the two germline ends. The germline CDR1 and CDR2 sequences are SGHTA and FQGTGA. The CDR3 has 14 residues. CDR3 nucleotide sequence: TGTGCCAGCAGCTTAGGGCAGGGGAACACTGAAGCTTTCTTT. Protein sequence: CASSLGQGNTEAFF.

The J gene is TRBJ2-1, the V gene TRBV5-1, with D perhaps matching TRBD2 (7 bases). CDR3 length: 16 residues. Germline loops: CDR1 SGHRS, CDR2 YFSETQ. V shed 3 bases and J shed 10 bases, with 23 bases lying between them. The CDR3 reads CASSSGGVTRGLEQFF. For the CDR3, the DNA is TGCGCCAGCAGCTCGGGGGGCGTAACCCGGGGCCTAGAGCAGTTCTTC. The whole variable domain, remainder taken from reference TRBV5-1 and TRBJ2-1, is KAGVTQTPRYLIKTRGQQVTLSCSPISGHRSVSWYQQTPGQGLQFLFEYFSETQRNKGNFPGRFSGRQFSNSRSEMNVSTLELGDSALYLCASSSGGVTRGLEQFFGPGTRLTVL.

The chain carries TRBV4-1 and TRBJ1-6; 7 bases are a match to TRBD1. Germline CDR1 and CDR2: MGHRA and YSYEKL. The V gene end was trimmed by 0 bases and the J gene end by 7 bases; junction bases not matched to a gene: 3. The CDR3 spans 15 residues. CDR3 region: CASSQDGTVNSPLHF. As DNA, the CDR3 is TGCGCCAGCAGCCAAGACGGGACAGTAAATTCACCCCTCCACTTT.

The chain links TRBV27 to TRBJ2-6; TRBD2 agrees at 13 bases. Germline-derived CDR1 and CDR2 are MNHEY and SMNVEV (reference sequence). V was pared by 2 bases and J by 3 bases, with 4 bases of the junction left unmatched. CDR3 size: 18 residues. The CDR3 nucleotides read TGTGCCAGCAGTTTAAGACTAGCGGGAGGTGGTGGGGCCAACGTCCTGACTTTC. Translation gives CASSLRLAGGGGANVLTF. Complete variable domain (other parts from reference TRBV27 and TRBJ2-6): EAQVTQNPRYLITVTGKKLTVTCSQNMNHEYMSWYRQDPGLGLRQIYYSMNVEVTDKGDVPEGYKVSRKEKRNFPLILESPSPNQTSLYFCASSLRLAGGGGANVLTFGAGSRLTVL.

The chain has TRBV19 and TRBJ1-1; maybe TRBD1 (6 bases). This CDR3 is built from 13 residues. CDR1 and CDR2 (germline): LNHDA, SQIVND (reference sequence). With 5 bases removed from V and 2 bases from J, the gap between germline ends came to 9 bases. CDR3 DNA: TGTGCCAGTAGTGCAGGGGTTAACACTGAAGCTTTCTTT. Amino acids: CASSAGVNTEAFF.

CDR3 protein: CASNEIGAGGALLNEQFF. The CDR3 DNA reads TGTGCCAGCAACGAAATCGGAGCGGGGGGCGCCCTCCTGAATGAGCAGTTCTTC. The V call is TRBV28, the J call TRBJ2-1; 9 bases align to TRBD2. Trimming at V came to 7 bases and at J to 7 bases, leaving 20 bases not matched to a gene. The CDR3 consists of 18 residues. Germline V lookup: CDR1 MDHEN, CDR2 SYDVKM.

The V call is TRBV7-3, the J call TRBJ2-3; the match to TRBD2 covers 12 bases. Germline-derived CDR1 and CDR2 are SGHTA and FQGTGA. CDR3 length: 16 residues. Losses at the gene ends were 5 bases for V and 4 bases for J; bases not matched to a gene: 7. Here the CDR3 reads CASSASGGAVPDTQYF. The CDR3 nucleotides are TGTGCCAGCAGCGCTAGCGGGGGGGCAGTCCCAGATACGCAGTATTTT.

The gene calls are TRBV5-3 and TRBJ2-2, with TRBD1 as a possible D gene (5 bases). TRBV5-3 is sorted into the ORF group, with uncertain function. This CDR3 has 14 amino acids. V dropped 2 bases and J dropped 6 bases, with 11 bases sitting between them. This CDR3 reads CARSFSRGPGELFF. CDR3 DNA sequence: TGTGCCAGAAGCTTTTCTAGGGGCCCCGGGGAGCTGTTTTTT.

This clone was seen only once. This chain links TRBV29-1 with TRBJ1-5; D unresolved. CDR3 length equals 12 residues. Germline loops: CDR1 SQVTM, CDR2 ANQGSEA. The ends were cut back, 4 bases at V and 2 bases at J, with 6 bases in the middle. DNA for the CDR3: TGCAGCGTTGGAGGAGGCAATCAGCCCCAGCATTTT. Encoded protein: CSVGGGNQPQHF.

V gene TRBV24-1 combines with J gene TRBJ1-5, with D possibly matching TRBD1 (6 bases). V was cut by 3 bases and J by 4 bases, with 6 bases left in between. The CDR3 consists of 13 residues. Germline V CDR1 and CDR2: KGHDR, SFDVKD. CDR3 amino acids: CATSDRGNQPQHF. CDR3 DNA: TGTGCCACCAGTGATAGGGGGAATCAGCCCCAGCATTTT.

V gene TRBV2 combines with J gene TRBJ1-4, with D perhaps matching TRBD1 (6 bases). Looked up from germline, CDR1 is SNHLY and CDR2 is FYNNEI. CDR3 size: 11 residues. V lost 11 bases to trimming and J lost 10 bases, with 14 bases between them. The CDR3 region has the DNA TGTGCCGGGGGCCCGGATCGAAAACTGTTTTTT. This gives the protein CAGGPDRKLFF.

V gene TRBV15 combines with J gene TRBJ2-3, with D perhaps TRBD2 (5 bases). The germline V gene has CDR1 LNHNV and CDR2 YYDKDF (reference sequence). The CDR3 totals 15 residues. V shed 0 bases and J shed 2 bases, with 9 bases lying between them. The CDR3 loop reads CATSRDPGNTDTQYF. CDR3 coding DNA: TGTGCCACCAGCAGAGATCCGGGGAACACAGATACGCAGTATTTT.

The rearrangement uses TRBV5-1 and TRBJ2-1; D possibly corresponds to TRBD2 (6 bases). Trimming cost V 0 bases and J 0 bases, with 19 bases left between them. Germline V CDR1 and CDR2: SGHRS, YFSETQ. The CDR3 has 19 residues. The CDR3 protein is CASSLAPGDSRHSYNEQFF. The CDR3 DNA follows: TGCGCCAGCAGCTTGGCTCCGGGGGACTCCCGCCACTCCTACAATGAGCAGTTCTTC. Variable domain in full (rest from reference TRBV5-1 and TRBJ2-1): KAGVTQTPRYLIKTRGQQVTLSCSPISGHRSVSWYQQTPGQGLQFLFEYFSETQRNKGNFPGRFSGRQFSNSRSEMNVSTLELGDSALYLCASSLAPGDSRHSYNEQFFGPGTRLTVL.

The chain links TRBV21-1 to TRBJ1-6; the table gives TRBD1 as D, unverified against the DNA. TRBV21-1 is a recognized pseudogene. CDR3 length equals 16 residues. The DNA of the CDR3 is TGTGCCAGCACTTTAGACAGGAGCTCCTATAATTCACCCCTCCACTTT. This sequence encodes CASTLDRSSYNSPLHF.

The chain has TRBV19 and TRBJ2-7; 12 bases map to TRBD2. The CDR3 is made up of 16 amino acids. Germline V gene data show CDR1 as LNHDA and CDR2 as SQIVND (reference sequence). The ends lost 5 bases at V and 5 bases at J; junction bases unmatched: 10. CDR3 protein: CASSSPSGRVLDEQYF. CDR3 nucleotides: TGTGCCAGTAGTTCCCCTAGCGGGAGGGTTCTCGACGAGCAGTACTTC.